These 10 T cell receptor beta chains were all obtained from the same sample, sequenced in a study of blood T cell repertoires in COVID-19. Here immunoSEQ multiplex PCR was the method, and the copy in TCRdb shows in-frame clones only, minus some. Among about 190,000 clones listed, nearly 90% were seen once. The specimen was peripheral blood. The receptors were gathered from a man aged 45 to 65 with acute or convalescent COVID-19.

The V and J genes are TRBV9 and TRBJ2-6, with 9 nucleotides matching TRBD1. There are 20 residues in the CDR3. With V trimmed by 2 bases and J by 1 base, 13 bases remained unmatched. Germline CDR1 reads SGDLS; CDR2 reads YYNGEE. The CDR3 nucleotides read TGTGCCAGCAGCGTGTGGGAGGACAGGGGAAAATTGTCTGGGGCCAACGTCCTGACTTTC. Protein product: CASSVWEDRGKLSGANVLTF.

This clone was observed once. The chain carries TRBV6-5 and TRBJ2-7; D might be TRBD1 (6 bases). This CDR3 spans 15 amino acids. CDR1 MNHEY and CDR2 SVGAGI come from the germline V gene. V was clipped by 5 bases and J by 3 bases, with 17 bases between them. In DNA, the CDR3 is TGTGCCAGCAGTCCGCAGGGGCTTATCTACTACGAGCAGTACTTC. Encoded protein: CASSPQGLIYYEQYF.

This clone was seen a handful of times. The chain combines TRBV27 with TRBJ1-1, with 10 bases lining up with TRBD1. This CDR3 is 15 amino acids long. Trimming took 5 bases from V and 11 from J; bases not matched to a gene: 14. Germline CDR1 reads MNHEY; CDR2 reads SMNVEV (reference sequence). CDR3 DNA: TGTGCCAGCAGTGCAAGGGACAGGGGATCGCGAGAGGCTTTCTTT. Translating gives CASSARDRGSREAFF.

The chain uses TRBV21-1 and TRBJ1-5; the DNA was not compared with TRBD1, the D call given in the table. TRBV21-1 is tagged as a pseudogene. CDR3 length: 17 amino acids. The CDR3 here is CASSKGTGDTGNQPQHF. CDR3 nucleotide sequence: TGTGCCAGCAGCAAAGGGACAGGGGATACCGGCAATCAGCCCCAGCATTTT.

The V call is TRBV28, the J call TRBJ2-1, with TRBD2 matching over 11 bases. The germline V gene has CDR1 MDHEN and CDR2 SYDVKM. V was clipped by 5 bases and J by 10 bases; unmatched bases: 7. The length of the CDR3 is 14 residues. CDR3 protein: CASSRGLAELEQFF. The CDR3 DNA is TGTGCCAGCAGTAGGGGACTAGCGGAATTAGAGCAGTTCTTC. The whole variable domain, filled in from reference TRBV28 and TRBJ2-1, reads DVKVTQSSRYLVKRTGEKVFLECVQDMDHENMFWYRQDPGLGLRLIYFSYDVKMKEKGDIPEGYSVSREKKERFSLILESASTNQTSMYLCASSRGLAELEQFFGPGTRLTVL.

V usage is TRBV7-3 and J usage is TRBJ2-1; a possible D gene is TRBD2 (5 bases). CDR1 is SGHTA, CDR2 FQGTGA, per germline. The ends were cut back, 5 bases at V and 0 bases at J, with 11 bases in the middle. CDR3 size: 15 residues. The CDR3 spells CASSAGGSSYNEQFF. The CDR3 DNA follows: TGTGCCAGCAGCGCTGGTGGGAGCTCCTACAATGAGCAGTTCTTC.

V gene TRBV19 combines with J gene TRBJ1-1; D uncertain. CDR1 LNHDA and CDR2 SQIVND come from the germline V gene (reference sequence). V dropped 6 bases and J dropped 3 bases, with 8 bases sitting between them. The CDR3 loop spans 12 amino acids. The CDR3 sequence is CASRDWYTEAFF. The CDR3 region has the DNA TGTGCCAGTAGGGACTGGTACACTGAAGCTTTCTTT.

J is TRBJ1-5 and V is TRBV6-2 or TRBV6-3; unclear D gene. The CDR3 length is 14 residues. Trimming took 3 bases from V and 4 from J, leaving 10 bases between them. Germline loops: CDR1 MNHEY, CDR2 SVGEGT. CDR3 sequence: CASSYLSGNQPQHF. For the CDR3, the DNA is TGTGCCAGCAGTTATTTGTCGGGAAATCAGCCCCAGCATTTT.

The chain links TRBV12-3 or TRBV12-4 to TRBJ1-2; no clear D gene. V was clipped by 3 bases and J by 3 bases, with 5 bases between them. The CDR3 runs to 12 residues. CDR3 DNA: TGTGCCAGCAGTTTTAGTGACTATGGCTACACCTTC. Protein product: CASSFSDYGYTF.

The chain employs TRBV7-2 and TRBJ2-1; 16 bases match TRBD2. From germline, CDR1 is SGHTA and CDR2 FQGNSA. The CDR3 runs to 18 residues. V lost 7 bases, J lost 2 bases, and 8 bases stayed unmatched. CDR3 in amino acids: CASTLAGTSGRAYNEQFF. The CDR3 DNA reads TGTGCCAGCACCCTAGCCGGGACTAGCGGGAGGGCCTACAATGAGCAGTTCTTC.